A selection of T cell receptor beta chains follows, all from one sample in a study of blood T cell repertoires in COVID-19. Profiling relied on immunoSEQ multiplex PCR, and the TCRdb table lists in-frame clones only, not all of them. Altogether about 43,000 clones are present, 87% being singletons, with the ten largest covering less than 20%. The sequencing sample was made of peripheral blood. These receptors came from a man between 60 and 75 years old with active COVID-19. Both conserved end residues are part of each CDR3. The D gene is left open where the match is weak. Only some rows state a clone size, as once, few, many or a class for expanded clones.

>TRBV2|TRBD1|.
CACDRQGQEQYF
>TRBV10-2|.|once
CASSESGARGAFF
>TRBV19|.|once
CASSISDNSYEQYF
>TRBV7-3|TRBD2|.
CASSPEEKREIYNEQFF
>TRBV18|TRBD1|.
CASSSGTGANNEKLFF
>TRBV11-2|TRBD2|.
CASRGGFGVSIHEQYF
>TRBV6-1|TRBD2|.
CASSVSLVAGGNEQFF
>TRBV28|TRBD1|.
CASSRTGNTGELFF
>TRBV28|TRBD1|few
CASGGTGGSYTEAFF
>TRBV28|TRBD2|once
CASSLWTSGTYEQYF
>TRBV11-3|TRBD2|.
CASSTGLAGGGEQFF